This T cell receptor beta chain was sequenced during a study of Ad26.COV2.S vaccination and SARS-CoV-2 variants. Study background: The study gave Ad26.COV2.S intramuscularly, once or twice 56 days apart.

Specified treatment: some 20 received Ad26.COV2.S at low or high dose, single or two shots; 5 received placebo; per-sample allocation not given. Sampling occurred on day 63 after the first vaccine or placebo injection. The CDR3 length is 13 residues. CDR1 WNHNN and CDR2 SYGVQD come from the germline V gene (reference sequence). The V end lost 3 bases, the J end lost 1 base, and 6 bases lay between the germline ends. The table came from immunoSEQ multiplex PCR; TCRdb's copy has only in-frame clones and leaves some out. The table records about 220,000 clones, roughly 90% of them present only once. This chain connects TRBV10-1 to TRBJ1-1; D gene unclear. This specimen consisted of peripheral blood, obtained in a trial of Ad26.COV2.S vaccine versus placebo. This clonotype originated in a person aged 18-60 years who received the Ad26.COV2.S COVID-19 vaccine or a placebo. CDR3 DNA: TGCGCCAGCAGTGAAGACGGGAACACTGAAGCTTTCTTT. Encoded protein: CASSEDGNTEAFF.